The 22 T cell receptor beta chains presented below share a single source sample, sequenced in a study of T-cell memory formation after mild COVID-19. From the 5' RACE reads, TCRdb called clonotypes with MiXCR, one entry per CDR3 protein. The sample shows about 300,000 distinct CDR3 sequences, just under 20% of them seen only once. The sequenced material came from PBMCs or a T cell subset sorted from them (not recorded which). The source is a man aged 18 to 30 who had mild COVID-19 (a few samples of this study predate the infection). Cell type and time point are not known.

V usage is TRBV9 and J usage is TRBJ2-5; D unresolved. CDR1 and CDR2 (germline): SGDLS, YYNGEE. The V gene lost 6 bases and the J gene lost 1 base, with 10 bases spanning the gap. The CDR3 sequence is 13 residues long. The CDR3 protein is CASTRTGQETQYF. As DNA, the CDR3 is TGTGCCAGCACGCGGACGGGCCAAGAGACCCAGTACTTC.

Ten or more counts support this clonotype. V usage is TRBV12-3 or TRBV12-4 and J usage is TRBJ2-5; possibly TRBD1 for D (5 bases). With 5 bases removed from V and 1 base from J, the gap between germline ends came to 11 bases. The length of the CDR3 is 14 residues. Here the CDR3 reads CASSAGIPQETQYF. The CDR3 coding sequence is TGTGCCAGCAGTGCAGGGATTCCCCAAGAGACCCAGTACTTC.

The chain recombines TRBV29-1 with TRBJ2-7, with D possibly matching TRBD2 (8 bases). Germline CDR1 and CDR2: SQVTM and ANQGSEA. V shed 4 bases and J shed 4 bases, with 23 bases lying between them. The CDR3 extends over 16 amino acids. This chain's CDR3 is CSVVGGASGTAYEQYF. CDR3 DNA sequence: TGCAGCGTTGTCGGGGGGGCCTCCGGGACAGCGTACGAGCAGTACTTC.

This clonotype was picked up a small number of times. CDR3 coding DNA: TGTGCCAGCAGCTTAAAACGTACTAGCGGGGGACCTCAAGAGACCCAGTACTTC. Translation: CASSLKRTSGGPQETQYF. This chain uses TRBV7-3 with TRBJ2-5, with TRBD2 matching 11 bases. CDR1 is SGHTA, CDR2 FQGTGA, per germline. The CDR3 extends over 18 amino acids. J gave up 2 bases and V 1 base, and 9 bases lay outside the gene matches.

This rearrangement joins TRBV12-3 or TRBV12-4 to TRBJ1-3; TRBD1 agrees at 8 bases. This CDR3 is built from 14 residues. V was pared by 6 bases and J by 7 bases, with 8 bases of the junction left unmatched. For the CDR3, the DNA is TGTGCCAGCAGCCTGACAGGGGCAAGTAACACCATATATTTT. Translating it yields CASSLTGASNTIYF.

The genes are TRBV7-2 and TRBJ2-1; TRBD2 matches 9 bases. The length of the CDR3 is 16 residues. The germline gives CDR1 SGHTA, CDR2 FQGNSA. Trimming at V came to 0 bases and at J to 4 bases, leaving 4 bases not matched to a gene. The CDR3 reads CASSLASAGGYNEQFF. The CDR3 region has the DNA TGTGCCAGCAGCTTAGCGAGCGCGGGGGGGTACAATGAGCAGTTCTTC.

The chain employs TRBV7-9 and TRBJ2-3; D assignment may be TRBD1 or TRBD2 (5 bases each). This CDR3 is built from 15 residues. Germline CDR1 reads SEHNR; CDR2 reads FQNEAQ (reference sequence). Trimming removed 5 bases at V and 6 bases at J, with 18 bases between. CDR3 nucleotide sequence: TGTGCCAGCAGCGATCGAGGCAAGGGGACGGATACGCAGTATTTT. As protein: CASSDRGKGTDTQYF.

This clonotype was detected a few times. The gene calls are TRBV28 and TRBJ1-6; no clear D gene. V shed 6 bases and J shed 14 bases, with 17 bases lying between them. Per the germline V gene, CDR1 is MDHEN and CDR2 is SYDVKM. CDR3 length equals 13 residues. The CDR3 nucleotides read TGTGCCAGCAGCCAGAGTGGGCCCGGGACCCTCCACTTT. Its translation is CASSQSGPGTLHF.

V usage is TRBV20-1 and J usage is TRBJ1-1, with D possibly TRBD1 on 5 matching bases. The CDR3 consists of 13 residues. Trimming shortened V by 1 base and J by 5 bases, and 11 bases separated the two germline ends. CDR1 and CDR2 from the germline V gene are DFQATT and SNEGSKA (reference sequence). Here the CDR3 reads CSARAQGGTEAFF. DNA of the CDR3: TGCAGTGCTAGAGCGCAGGGAGGGACTGAAGCTTTCTTT.

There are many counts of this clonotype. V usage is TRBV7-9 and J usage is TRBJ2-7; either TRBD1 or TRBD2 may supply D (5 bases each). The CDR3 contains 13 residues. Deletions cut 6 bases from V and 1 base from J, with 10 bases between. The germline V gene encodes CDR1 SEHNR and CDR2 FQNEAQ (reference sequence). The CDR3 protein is CASRLDSSYEQYV. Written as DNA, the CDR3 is TGTGCCAGCAGACTAGACAGTTCCTACGAGCAGTACGTC.

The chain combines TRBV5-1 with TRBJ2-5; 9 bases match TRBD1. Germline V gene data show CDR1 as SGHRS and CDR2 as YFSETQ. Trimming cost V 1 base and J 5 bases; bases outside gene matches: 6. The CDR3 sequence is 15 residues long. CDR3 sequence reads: CASSLSTGGAETQYF. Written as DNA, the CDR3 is TGCGCCAGCAGCTTGTCGACAGGGGGGGCCGAGACCCAGTACTTC. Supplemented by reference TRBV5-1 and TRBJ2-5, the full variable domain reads KAGVTQTPRYLIKTRGQQVTLSCSPISGHRSVSWYQQTPGQGLQFLFEYFSETQRNKGNFPGRFSGRQFSNSRSEMNVSTLELGDSALYLCASSLSTGGAETQYFGPGTRLLVL.

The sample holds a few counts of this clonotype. In DNA, the CDR3 is TGCGCCAGCAGCTTGGGCGGGCCCGATGAGCAGTTCTTC. Translated, it gives CASSLGGPDEQFF. This chain links TRBV5-1 with TRBJ2-1; maybe TRBD2 (5 bases). Germline CDR1 is SGHRS and CDR2 is YFSETQ. This CDR3 comprises 13 residues. V gave up 0 bases and J gave up 8 bases, with 9 bases separating them.

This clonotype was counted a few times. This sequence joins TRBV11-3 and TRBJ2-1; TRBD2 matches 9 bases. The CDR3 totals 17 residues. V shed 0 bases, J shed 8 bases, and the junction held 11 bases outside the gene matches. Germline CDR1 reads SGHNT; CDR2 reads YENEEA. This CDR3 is CASSLDPGRGGKDEQFF. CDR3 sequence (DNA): TGTGCCAGCAGCTTAGATCCGGGGCGGGGGGGCAAGGATGAGCAGTTCTTC.

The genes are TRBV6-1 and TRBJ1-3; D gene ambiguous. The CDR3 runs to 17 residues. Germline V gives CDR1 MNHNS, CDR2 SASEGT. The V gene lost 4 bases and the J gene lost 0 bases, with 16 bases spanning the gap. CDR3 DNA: TGTGCCAGCAGTGCGGTTTGGCCAACGTTCTCTGGAAACACCATATATTTT. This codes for CASSAVWPTFSGNTIYF.

CDR3 sequence: CASSGYLEQYV. In nucleotides, the CDR3 is TGTGCCAGCAGTGGCTACTTAGAGCAGTACGTC. This chain joins TRBV6-1 and TRBJ2-7; no reliable D call. Germline V gives CDR1 MNHNS, CDR2 SASEGT. V lost 4 bases and J 7 bases, leaving 8 bases between the germline ends. The CDR3 runs 11 residues.

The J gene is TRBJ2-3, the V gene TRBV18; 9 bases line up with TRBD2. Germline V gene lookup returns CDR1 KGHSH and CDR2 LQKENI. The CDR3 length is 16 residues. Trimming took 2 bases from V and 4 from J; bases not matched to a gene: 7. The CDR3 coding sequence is TGTGCCAGCTCACCAACCGCGGGGGGGCTGTCAGATACGCAGTATTTT. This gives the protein CASSPTAGGLSDTQYF.

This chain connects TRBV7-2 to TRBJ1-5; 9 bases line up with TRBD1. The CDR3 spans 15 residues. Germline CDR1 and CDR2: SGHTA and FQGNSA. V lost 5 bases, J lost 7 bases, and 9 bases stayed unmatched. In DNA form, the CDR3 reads TGTGCCAGCAGCAATACAGGGGGCGCAGGACAGCCCCAGCATTTT. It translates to CASSNTGGAGQPQHF.

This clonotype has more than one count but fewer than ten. CDR3 sequence (DNA): TGTGCCAGCAGCGTAGGGGACGGCGGAGGCACTGAAGCTTTCTTT. The encoded protein is CASSVGDGGGTEAFF. The V and J genes are TRBV9 and TRBJ1-1; D might be TRBD1 (5 bases). Deletions cut 0 bases from V and 4 bases from J, with 13 bases between. CDR1 is SGDLS, CDR2 YYNGEE, per germline. The CDR3 contains 15 residues.

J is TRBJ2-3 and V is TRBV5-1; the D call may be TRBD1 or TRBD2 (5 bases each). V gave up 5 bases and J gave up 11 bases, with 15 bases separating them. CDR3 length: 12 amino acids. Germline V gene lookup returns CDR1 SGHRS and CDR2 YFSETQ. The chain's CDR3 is CASRDSGTRQYF. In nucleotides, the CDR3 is TGCGCCAGCAGAGATTCCGGGACCCGGCAGTATTTT.

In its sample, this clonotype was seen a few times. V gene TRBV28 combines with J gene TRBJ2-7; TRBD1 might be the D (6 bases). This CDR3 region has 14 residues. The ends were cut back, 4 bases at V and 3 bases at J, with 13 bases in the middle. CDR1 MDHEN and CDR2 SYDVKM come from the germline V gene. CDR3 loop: CASSSAGVFYEQYV. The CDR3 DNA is TGTGCCAGCAGTTCGGCAGGGGTTTTCTACGAGCAGTACGTC.

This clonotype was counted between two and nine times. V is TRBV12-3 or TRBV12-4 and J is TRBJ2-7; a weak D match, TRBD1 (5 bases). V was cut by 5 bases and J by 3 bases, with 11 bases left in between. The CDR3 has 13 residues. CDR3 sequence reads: CASSNRQGYEQYF. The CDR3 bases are TGTGCCAGCAGTAACCGGCAGGGCTACGAGCAGTACTTC.

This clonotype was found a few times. In DNA form, the CDR3 reads TGCGCCAGCAGCTGGGGACAGTCGGTTCTTGGCTACACCTTC. Its protein product is CASSWGQSVLGYTF. The chain couples TRBV4-1 to TRBJ1-2, with 7 bases aligning to TRBD1. Looked up from germline, CDR1 is MGHRA and CDR2 is YSYEKL. Trimming at V came to 5 bases and at J to 7 bases, leaving 10 bases not matched to a gene. This CDR3 comprises 14 residues.